These T cell receptor beta chains were read from a single sample in a study of blood T cells in healthy people across ages. In TCRdb, the 5' RACE reads were re-called with MiXCR into one record per CDR3 protein. The sample has about 970,000 distinct CDR3 sequences, roughly 47% seen once. Sequenced sample: blood. Source of these receptors: a woman aged 60-75 years in good health. The CDR3 runs from the conserved cysteine through the conserved F or W. A D gene is named only where the DNA matches it firmly. The listing skips clone size in some rows; elsewhere it reads once, few, many or a size class.

cdr3_aa cdr3_nt clone_size j_call d_call v_call
CSVEGFLSGANVLTF TGCAGCGTTGAAGGTTTCCTCTCTGGGGCCAACGTCCTGACTTTC few TRBJ2-6 - TRBV29-1
CASSYPGTSRFPGSYNEQFF TGTGCCAGCAGTTACCCCGGGACTAGTCGTTTTCCGGGCTCCTACAATGAGCAGTTCTTC - TRBJ2-1 TRBD2 TRBV12-3/TRBV12-4
CASSLADGTRLTGELFF TGTGCCAGCAGCTTGGCCGATGGGACTAGACTGACCGGGGAGCTGTTTTTT - TRBJ2-2 TRBD2 TRBV5-8
CASSRSWRRGETQYF TGTGCCAGCTCAAGATCGTGGCGGAGAGGAGAGACCCAGTACTTC - TRBJ2-5 - TRBV27
CASSLIAEVTYNEQFF TGCGCCAGCAGCTTGATCGCCGAGGTAACCTACAATGAGCAGTTCTTC few TRBJ2-1 - TRBV5-1
CASSQEGPKTQYF TGTGCCAGCAGCCAAGAAGGCCCAAAGACCCAGTACTTC - TRBJ2-5 - TRBV14
CASSYTGASYNEQYF TGTGCCAGCAGTTACACGGGAGCCTCCTACAATGAGCAGTACTTC - TRBJ2-7 - TRBV6-5
CASSQVPKKTNSYNEQFF TGTGCCAGCAGCCAAGTCCCAAAAAAGACCAACTCCTACAATGAGCAGTTCTTC few TRBJ2-1 - TRBV4-2
CASSFLTGDQPQHF TGTGCCAGCAGCTTTCTGACAGGGGATCAGCCCCAGCATTTT few TRBJ1-5 TRBD1 TRBV5-6
CASSPHVGSSGAYEQYF TGTGCCAGCAGTCCCCATGTTGGGTCTAGCGGGGCCTACGAGCAGTACTTC - TRBJ2-7 TRBD2 TRBV6-6
CASNQDERDYEQYF TGCGCCAGCAACCAAGATGAGCGGGACTACGAGCAGTACTTC - TRBJ2-7 TRBD2 TRBV4-1
CASSIPRDLAFF TGTGCCAGCAGTATCCCCAGGGATCTAGCTTTCTTT - TRBJ1-1 - TRBV6-6
CASRQDFTGGDTDTQYF TGTGCCAGCAGGCAAGATTTTACAGGGGGGGACACAGATACGCAGTATTTT - TRBJ2-3 - TRBV6-1
CASSRGLAGEEDTQYF TGCGCCAGCAGCCGGGGACTAGCGGGAGAAGAAGATACGCAGTATTTT - TRBJ2-3 TRBD2 TRBV5-1
CASSINRGRRYEKLFF TGTGCCAGCAGCATCAACAGGGGGCGCAGATATGAAAAACTGTTTTTT few TRBJ1-4 TRBD1 TRBV7-6
CASTIQGADTQYF TGTGCCAGCACCATACAGGGAGCAGATACGCAGTATTTT - TRBJ2-3 - TRBV7-2
CASRPERGANVLTF TGTGCCAGCCGACCCGAGCGCGGGGCCAACGTCCTGACTTTC - TRBJ2-6 - TRBV4-2
CASSLASAENNEQYF TGTGCCAGCAGCTTGGCAAGCGCCGAGAACAATGAGCAGTACTTC few TRBJ2-7 - TRBV5-6
CASSLERRSTDTQYF TGTGCCAGCAGTTTAGAAAGGCGGAGCACAGATACGCAGTATTTT - TRBJ2-3 - TRBV12-3/TRBV12-4
CASSLLGVATDTQYF TGTGCCAGCAGCTTATTGGGAGTAGCCACAGATACGCAGTATTTT - TRBJ2-3 - TRBV7-6
CSASPDGHTDTQYF TGCAGTGCTAGTCCGGACGGCCACACAGATACGCAGTATTTT - TRBJ2-3 - TRBV20-1
CASSPATGYPNQPQHF TGCGCCAGCAGCCCCGCTACAGGGTATCCTAATCAGCCCCAGCATTTT few TRBJ1-5 - TRBV4-1
CATSPGQGGRKKLFF TGTGCCACCAGCCCGGGACAGGGAGGGAGGAAAAAACTGTTTTTT - TRBJ1-4 TRBD1 TRBV15
CASSLGPGGGLAEAFF TGTGCCAGCAGCTTAGGTCCAGGGGGCGGTTTGGCTGAAGCTTTCTTT many TRBJ1-1 TRBD1 TRBV7-2
CSAEGGSNQPQHF TGCAGTGCGGAGGGAGGTAGCAATCAGCCCCAGCATTTT - TRBJ1-5 - TRBV20-1
CSVGGLVGEQYF TGCAGTGTGGGGGGACTAGTAGGCGAGCAGTACTTC few TRBJ2-7 TRBD2 TRBV29-1
CASSYLAGADETQYF TGTGCCAGCAGTTACTTAGCAGGGGCGGACGAGACCCAGTACTTC - TRBJ2-5 - TRBV6-2/TRBV6-3
CASSPSWGFTGNEQFF TGTGCCAGCAGCCCGTCGTGGGGCTTCACAGGGAATGAGCAGTTCTTC - TRBJ2-1 - TRBV3-1
CASSQDREQYF TGTGCCAGCAGCCAAGATCGCGAGCAGTACTTC few TRBJ2-7 - TRBV3-1
CASSESGLYNSPLHF TGCGCCAGCAGTGAGTCGGGACTGTATAATTCACCCCTCCACTTT - TRBJ1-6 - TRBV10-2